One sample yielded the 24 T cell receptor beta chains listed below, sequenced in a study of blood T cells in healthy people across ages. Alongside a J-beta primer mix, a sample-barcoded 5' primer served in a second PCR lasting about 7 to 12 cycles. TCRdb reanalysed the 5' RACE reads using MiXCR and keeps one entry per CDR3 protein. The sample has about a million distinct CDR3 sequences, more than 30% seen once; the top ten hold under 15%. Sequencing was done on a sample of blood. These TCRs come from a man aged 18 to 29 in good health.

This clonotype was seen a few times. The rearrangement links TRBV20-1 to TRBJ1-1, with D perhaps TRBD1 (5 bases). This CDR3 comprises 14 residues. Trimming shortened V by 0 bases and J by 5 bases, and 13 bases separated the two germline ends. Germline V lookup: CDR1 DFQATT, CDR2 SNEGSKA (reference sequence). CDR3 in amino acids: CSAREVLGVTEAFF. In DNA, the CDR3 is TGCAGTGCTAGAGAGGTATTGGGGGTAACTGAAGCTTTCTTT.

The chain recombines TRBV3-1 with TRBJ1-5; D is unclear. Between the trimmed V and J ends, which lost 1 base and 5 bases, there was a span of 12 bases. CDR1 is LGHDT and CDR2 is YNNKEL in the germline V gene (reference sequence). This CDR3 contains 15 residues. The CDR3 reads CASSQGPSGDQPQHF. The CDR3 DNA is TGTGCCAGCAGCCAAGGACCTAGCGGCGATCAGCCCCAGCATTTT.

J is TRBJ1-6 and V is TRBV20-1; D is unclear. V was shortened by 3 bases and J by 0 bases, with 15 bases between the two germline ends. This CDR3 is 17 amino acids long. Looked up from germline, CDR1 is DFQATT and CDR2 is SNEGSKA (reference sequence). The CDR3 here is CSASIPGRSSYNSPLHF. In DNA form, the CDR3 reads TGCAGTGCTAGTATACCGGGCAGAAGCTCCTATAATTCACCCCTCCACTTT.

This clonotype was recorded many times. V usage is TRBV4-3 and J usage is TRBJ2-3; tentative D call: TRBD2 (5 bases). The CDR3 extends over 15 amino acids. Between the trimmed V and J ends, which lost 0 bases and 6 bases, there was a span of 13 bases. Germline-derived CDR1 and CDR2 are LGHNA and YSLEER. CDR3 DNA: TGCGCCAGCAGCCAAGATATTTCCTCGGGGGATACGCAGTATTTT. This encodes CASSQDISSGDTQYF.

This clonotype was recorded a few times. J is TRBJ1-3 and V is TRBV7-8, with TRBD1 identical over 7 bases. J lost 0 bases, V lost 1 base, and 3 bases had no gene match. The germline V gene encodes CDR1 SGHVS and CDR2 FQNEAQ. The length of the CDR3 is 16 residues. CDR3 sequence: CASSLGAGGSGNTIYF. The CDR3, as DNA: TGTGCCAGCAGCTTAGGTGCAGGGGGCTCTGGAAACACCATATATTTT.

This chain connects TRBV20-1 to TRBJ1-4, with D possibly matching TRBD1 (5 bases). This CDR3 comprises 14 residues. The V end was cut by 1 base, the J end by 5 bases, with 11 bases between. The germline V gene encodes CDR1 DFQATT and CDR2 SNEGSKA (reference sequence). The CDR3 DNA reads TGCAGTGCTAGAGTCGGGACGGAAAATGAAAAACTGTTTTTT. The encoded protein is CSARVGTENEKLFF.

This clonotype was observed a handful of times. This chain links TRBV12-3 or TRBV12-4 with TRBJ2-3; 7 nucleotides agree with TRBD1. The CDR3 is 13 residues long. The ends lost 6 bases at V and 5 bases at J; junction bases unmatched: 5. The CDR3 sequence: CASRGWTGDTQYF. The DNA of the CDR3 is TGTGCCAGCAGGGGCTGGACAGGAGATACGCAGTATTTT.

This clonotype was picked up many times. The chain couples TRBV4-3 to TRBJ2-3; D unresolved. Trimming removed 0 bases from V and 1 base from J, with 8 bases in between. CDR1 LGHNA and CDR2 YSLEER come from the germline V gene. The CDR3 totals 15 residues. Here the CDR3 reads CASSQDQLRTDTQYF. The CDR3 nucleotides are TGCGCCAGCAGCCAAGATCAGCTCCGCACAGATACGCAGTATTTT.

The chain has TRBV4-3 and TRBJ2-5; D may be TRBD1 or TRBD2 (7 bases each). The V gene lost 1 base and the J gene lost 11 bases, with 20 bases spanning the gap. This CDR3 is built from 15 residues. From germline, CDR1 is LGHNA and CDR2 YSLEER. CDR3 amino acids: CASSQAGGQYNEQYF. CDR3 coding DNA: TGCGCCAGCAGCCAAGCGGGGGGACAGTACAATGAGCAGTACTTC.

V and J are TRBV6-5 and TRBJ1-1; weak D call: TRBD1 (5 bases). This CDR3 has 14 residues. Germline CDR1 is MNHEY and CDR2 is SVGAGI. Deletions cut 5 bases from V and 4 bases from J, with 14 bases between. The DNA of the CDR3 is TGTGCCAGCAGTCCATTAACAGGTATCACTGAAGCTTTCTTT. It yields the protein CASSPLTGITEAFF.

The J gene is TRBJ2-1, the V gene TRBV3-1, with unresolved D. CDR1 and CDR2 from the germline V gene are LGHDT and YNNKEL (reference sequence). The CDR3 totals 11 residues. V lost 6 bases, J lost 8 bases, and 8 bases lay in between. The CDR3 DNA follows: TGTGCCAGCAGACAATACGATGAGCAGTTCTTC. Protein sequence: CASRQYDEQFF.

DNA for the CDR3: TGTGCCAGCAGTATAACAGGGGCTTCCTCGAACACTGAAGCTTTCTTT. Translated: CASSITGASSNTEAFF. The V gene is TRBV7-2, the J gene TRBJ1-1, with 7 bases identical to TRBD1. CDR3 length: 16 amino acids. Trimming cost V 6 bases and J 1 base; bases outside gene matches: 11. In germline, CDR1 is SGHTA, CDR2 FQGNSA.

V and J are TRBV2 and TRBJ1-4, with a weak D call TRBD1 (5 bases). Germline CDR1 reads SNHLY; CDR2 reads FYNNEI. The CDR3 is 14 amino acids. Trimming stripped 4 bases from V and 5 bases from J, with 11 bases between. In DNA form, the CDR3 reads TGTGCCAGCAGTGCCCGGGACCTAAATGAAAAACTGTTTTTT. Encoded protein: CASSARDLNEKLFF. Filled out from reference TRBV2 and TRBJ1-4, the complete variable domain reads EPEVTQTPSHQVTQMGQEVILRCVPISNHLYFYWYRQILGQKVEFLVSFYNNEISEKSEIFDDQFSVERPDGSNFTLKIRSTKLEDSAMYFCASSARDLNEKLFFGSGTQLSVL.

J is TRBJ2-5 and V is TRBV4-1, with D perhaps matching TRBD1 (6 bases). The J call could be wrong; TRBJ2-7 is a better fit for the DNA end. Germline V gives CDR1 MGHRA, CDR2 YSYEKL. This CDR3 is built from 15 residues. The CDR3 sequence: CASSQDRGSGYEQYF. As DNA, the CDR3 is TGCGCCAGCAGCCAAGACAGGGGATCAGGCTACGAGCAGTACTTC.

This clonotype was detected many times. V gene TRBV9 combines with J gene TRBJ2-3, with D unresolved. With 6 bases removed from V and 6 bases from J, the gap between germline ends came to 14 bases. Germline values: CDR1 SGDLS, CDR2 YYNGEE. The CDR3 covers 13 residues. The CDR3 DNA is TGTGCCAGCAACTCCCTGCTTATGGATACGCAGTATTTT. Translation gives CASNSLLMDTQYF.

The rearrangement joins TRBV5-1 to TRBJ2-1; 14 bases are a match to TRBD2. Gene TRBJ2-7 matches the end of the DNA better, so the J call may be wrong. CDR1 SGHRS and CDR2 YFSETQ come from the germline V gene. The CDR3 has 20 residues. CDR3 sequence reads: CASSLAGLAGGPRSYNEQYF. CDR3 in DNA: TGCGCCAGCAGCTTGGCCGGACTAGCGGGGGGTCCGCGCTCCTACAATGAGCAGTACTTC.

The chain is built from TRBV19 and TRBJ1-2, with D tentatively TRBD1 (6 bases). Germline V gene data show CDR1 as LNHDA and CDR2 as SQIVND (reference sequence). This CDR3 is built from 12 residues. Trimming pared 6 bases from V and 7 bases from J, leaving 12 bases between. DNA for the CDR3: TGTGCCAGTAGCCCAGGGGTGTCTGGCTACACCTTC. Translation: CASSPGVSGYTF.

This clonotype was found a few times. The chain is built from TRBV12-5 and TRBJ1-2; D is undetermined. Between the trimmed V and J ends, which lost 0 bases and 0 bases, there was a span of 11 bases. This CDR3 has 16 amino acids. Germline CDR1 LGHNT, CDR2 FRNRAP. CDR3 residues: CASGLVAGRTNYGYTF. CDR3 bases: TGTGCTAGTGGTTTGGTAGCTGGCAGAACTAACTATGGCTACACCTTC.

The V and J genes are TRBV7-4 and TRBJ1-1, with TRBD1 identical over 7 bases. This CDR3 has 15 residues. Germline lookup yields CDR1 SGHVT and CDR2 SQSDAQ. The ends lost 6 bases at V and 5 bases at J; junction bases unmatched: 12. For the CDR3, the DNA is TGTGCCAGCAGTAGACAGGGTGAGAAGGGGACTGAAGCTTTCTTT. The encoded protein is CASSRQGEKGTEAFF.

This clonotype was counted many times. This chain joins TRBV7-9 and TRBJ2-4, with TRBD1 matching 7 bases. CDR1 is SEHNR and CDR2 is FQNEAQ in the germline V gene (reference sequence). The CDR3 sequence is 13 residues long. The J segment lost 6 bases and the V segment lost 7 bases, leaving 6 bases of the junction unmatched. CDR3 residues: CASTPRDRNIQYF. The DNA for the CDR3 is TGTGCCAGCACCCCCCGGGACAGAAACATTCAGTACTTC.

This rearrangement joins TRBV20-1 to TRBJ1-5; TRBD1 is a possible D gene (5 bases). The CDR3 has 14 residues. Germline lookup yields CDR1 DFQATT and CDR2 SNEGSKA (reference sequence). The V and J ends lost 0 bases and 4 bases respectively, with 10 bases between them. The CDR3 DNA follows: TGCAGTGCTAGAGATAGGCAGGGTAATCAGCCCCAGCATTTT. It encodes CSARDRQGNQPQHF.

About this clonotype: One end of the junction fails to match germline, which may point to a read error. The chain recombines TRBV14 with TRBJ2-5; D not resolved. The CDR3 contains 12 residues. CDR1 is SGHDN, CDR2 FVKESK, per germline. CDR3 sequence: CACSQDLNEQYF. The CDR3 DNA follows: TGTGCCTGCAGCCAAGATTTGAATGAGCAGTACTTC.

This chain uses TRBV25-1 with TRBJ1-4; 7 nucleotides match TRBD1. Germline CDR1 reads MGHDK; CDR2 reads SYGVNS. CDR3 length equals 16 residues. The J segment lost 8 bases and the V segment lost 0 bases, leaving 9 bases of the junction unmatched. CDR3: CASSEYQGTAQEKLFF. The DNA of the CDR3 is TGTGCCAGCAGTGAATACCAAGGGACAGCACAGGAAAAACTGTTTTTT.

This clonotype was picked up a small number of times. The rearrangement links TRBV3-1 to TRBJ2-5; a possible D gene is TRBD2 (5 bases). Germline V gene data show CDR1 as LGHDT and CDR2 as YNNKEL (reference sequence). There are 13 residues in the CDR3. Trimming pared 1 base from V and 3 bases from J, leaving 6 bases between. The CDR3 sequence: CASSQGEKETQYF. The CDR3 coding sequence is TGTGCCAGCAGCCAAGGGGAGAAAGAGACCCAGTACTTC.